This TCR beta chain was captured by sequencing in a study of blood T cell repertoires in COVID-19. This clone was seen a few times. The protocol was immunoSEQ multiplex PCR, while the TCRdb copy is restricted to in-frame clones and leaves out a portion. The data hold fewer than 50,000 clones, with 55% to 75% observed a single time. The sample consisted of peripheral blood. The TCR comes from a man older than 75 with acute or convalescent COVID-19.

CDR3 loop: CASSQALGNEQFF. DNA of the CDR3: TGTGCCAGCAGCCAAGCTCTAGGCAATGAGCAGTTCTTC. The chain combines TRBV14 with TRBJ2-1; no clear D gene. The CDR3 sequence is 13 residues long. Between the trimmed V and J ends, which lost 1 base and 6 bases, there was a span of 7 bases. The germline gives CDR1 SGHDN, CDR2 FVKESK. Using reference TRBV14 and TRBJ2-1 for the parts outside the CDR3, the full variable domain is EAGVTQFPSHSVIEKGQTVTLRCDPISGHDNLYWYRRVMGKEIKFLLHFVKESKQDESGMPNNRFLAERTGGTYSTLKVQPAELEDSGVYFCASSQALGNEQFFGPGTRLTVL.